These 9 T cell receptor beta chains share one sample of origin, sequenced in a study of cytomegalovirus exposure and HLA in healthy donors. Amplification used 60 Vbeta primers and 13 Jbeta primers. Only in-frame clones appear in the TCRdb table, and some are missing; sequencing was by immunoSEQ multiplex PCR. The sample has 150,000 to 160,000 clones, 70% to 90% seen once; the top ten hold 2.3%. Sample: PBMCs. All receptors derive from a young woman in good health and CMV-seronegative.

The CDR3 loop is CASSPYSRAYGYTF. The CDR3 DNA is TGTGCCAGCAGTCCCTACAGCAGAGCCTACGGCTACACCTTC. The chain employs TRBV6-5 and TRBJ1-2; D not certain. Trimming left V 5 bases short and J 8 bases short, with 18 bases between. CDR3 size: 14 residues. From germline, CDR1 is MNHEY and CDR2 SVGAGI.

This CDR3 reads CASSFLAGRKIDEQFF. Written as DNA, the CDR3 is TGTGCCAGCAGCTTTTTAGCGGGAAGGAAGATTGATGAGCAGTTCTTC. V usage is TRBV5-6 and J usage is TRBJ2-1; 8 bases match TRBD2. With V trimmed by 2 bases and J by 8 bases, 12 bases remained unmatched. CDR3 length: 16 residues. Germline V gene lookup returns CDR1 SGHDT and CDR2 YYEEEE.

The CDR3 is CASSSPGQGVTYEQYF. For the CDR3, the DNA is TGTGCCAGCAGTTCCCCAGGACAGGGGGTCACCTACGAGCAGTACTTC. The rearrangement links TRBV28 to TRBJ2-7; TRBD1 matches at 10 bases. The CDR3 loop spans 16 amino acids. Germline V gene lookup returns CDR1 MDHEN and CDR2 SYDVKM. J gave up 2 bases and V 4 bases, and 8 bases lay outside the gene matches.

The gene calls are TRBV6-4 and TRBJ2-3; 8 bases are a match to TRBD2. The trim removed 3 bases at V and 6 bases at J, leaving 5 bases unmatched. Germline CDR1 reads MRHNA; CDR2 reads SNTAGT. This CDR3 has 14 amino acids. CDR3: CASSEAGGHDTQYF. In DNA, the CDR3 is TGTGCCAGCAGTGAGGCGGGGGGCCACGATACGCAGTATTTT.

This clone has a single count. V and J are TRBV6-5 and TRBJ1-1; 7 bases match TRBD1. The germline V gene encodes CDR1 MNHEY and CDR2 SVGAGI. V trimming: 6 bases; J trimming: 2 bases; junction bases outside the gene matches: 6. The CDR3 runs to 14 residues. CDR3 sequence: CASSRQGTNTEAFF. The CDR3 DNA is TGTGCCAGCAGCCGACAGGGCACCAACACTGAAGCTTTCTTT.

V usage is TRBV6-6 and J usage is TRBJ1-3; D is ambiguous. The germline gives CDR1 MNHNY, CDR2 SVGAGI (reference sequence). V shed 7 bases and J shed 8 bases, with 15 bases lying between them. The CDR3 has 13 amino acids. The CDR3 reads CASTPGPRDTIYF. In DNA, the CDR3 is TGTGCCAGCACGCCAGGCCCTCGAGACACCATATATTTT.

The chain is built from TRBV2 and TRBJ2-5, with D unclear. CDR3 length: 15 residues. Germline CDR1 SNHLY, CDR2 FYNNEI. Trimming removed 4 bases from V and 0 bases from J, with 12 bases in between. Here the CDR3 reads CASSARLSNQETQYF. The CDR3 DNA reads TGTGCCAGCAGTGCCCGCTTGAGTAACCAAGAGACCCAGTACTTC. Using reference TRBV2 and TRBJ2-5 for the parts outside the CDR3, the full variable domain is EPEVTQTPSHQVTQMGQEVILRCVPISNHLYFYWYRQILGQKVEFLVSFYNNEISEKSEIFDDQFSVERPDGSNFTLKIRSTKLEDSAMYFCASSARLSNQETQYFGPGTRLLVL.

The V gene is TRBV10-3, the J gene TRBJ2-4, with TRBD2 as a possible D gene (6 bases). V lost 3 bases, J lost 6 bases, and 15 bases lay in between. The germline V gene has CDR1 ENHRY and CDR2 SYGVKD. There are 15 residues in the CDR3. This chain's CDR3 is CAISDTGRSGNIQYF. In nucleotides, the CDR3 is TGTGCCATCAGTGACACTGGGAGGTCGGGAAACATTCAGTACTTC.

This clone was counted a single time. The chain uses TRBV15 and TRBJ2-1; D is unresolved. The V and J ends lost 2 bases and 10 bases respectively, with 9 bases between them. The CDR3 totals 12 residues. Looked up from germline, CDR1 is LNHNV and CDR2 is YYDKDF (reference sequence). CDR3 sequence reads: CATSRLPGEQFF. CDR3 DNA: TGTGCCACCAGCAGATTACCCGGGGAGCAGTTCTTC.